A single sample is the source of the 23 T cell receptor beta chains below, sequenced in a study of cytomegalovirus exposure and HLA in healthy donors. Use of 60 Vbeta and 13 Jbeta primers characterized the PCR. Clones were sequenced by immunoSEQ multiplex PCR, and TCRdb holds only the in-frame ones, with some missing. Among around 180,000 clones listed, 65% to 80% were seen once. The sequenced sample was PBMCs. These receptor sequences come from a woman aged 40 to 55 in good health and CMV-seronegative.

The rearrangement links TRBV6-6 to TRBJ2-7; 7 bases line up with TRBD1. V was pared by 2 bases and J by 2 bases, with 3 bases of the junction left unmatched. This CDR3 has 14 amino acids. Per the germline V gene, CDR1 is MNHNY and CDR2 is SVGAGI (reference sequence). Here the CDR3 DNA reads TGTGCCAGCAGTTACGGGACAGCGACCTACGAGCAGTACTTC. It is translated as CASSYGTATYEQYF.

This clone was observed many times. CDR3 bases: TGTGCCAGTAGTATCGGGGACAGGGACAATCAGCCCCAGCATTTT. As protein: CASSIGDRDNQPQHF. The J gene is TRBJ1-5, the V gene TRBV19; 9 nucleotides align to TRBD1. Germline V CDR1 and CDR2: LNHDA, SQIVND (reference sequence). The CDR3 contains 15 residues. V lost 3 bases to trimming and J lost 3 bases; unmatched junction nucleotides: 3.

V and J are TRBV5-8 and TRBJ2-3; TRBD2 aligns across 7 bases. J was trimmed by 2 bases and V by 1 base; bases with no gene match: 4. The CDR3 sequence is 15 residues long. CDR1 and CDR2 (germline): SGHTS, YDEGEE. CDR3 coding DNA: TGTGCCAGCAGCTTGTTGGGGGGGAACACAGATACGCAGTATTTT. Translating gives CASSLLGGNTDTQYF.

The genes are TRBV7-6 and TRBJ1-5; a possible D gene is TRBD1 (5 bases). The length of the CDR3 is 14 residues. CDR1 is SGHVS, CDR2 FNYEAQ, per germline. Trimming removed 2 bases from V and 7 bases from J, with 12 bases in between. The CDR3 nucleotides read TGTGCCAGCAGCTTATCTGCCAGGGCCCAGCCCCAGCATTTT. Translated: CASSLSARAQPQHF.

The CDR3 DNA is TGTGCCAGCAGCCTGACAGACGATCGGAGCAATCAGCCCCAGCATTTT. Translating gives CASSLTDDRSNQPQHF. The chain employs TRBV14 and TRBJ1-5, with D maybe TRBD1 (5 bases). The V gene lost 4 bases and the J gene lost 1 base, with 14 bases spanning the gap. The CDR3 spans 16 residues. In germline, CDR1 is SGHDN, CDR2 FVKESK.

DNA for the CDR3: TGTGCCAGCTCAATAGTCCGGGACAGGGACCTCCGTGGGGGCGGCTACACCTTC. This encodes CASSIVRDRDLRGGGYTF. The V gene is TRBV18, the J gene TRBJ1-2; 9 positions match TRBD1. The CDR3 totals 18 residues. V trimming: 5 bases; J trimming: 8 bases; junction bases outside the gene matches: 21. Germline V gives CDR1 KGHSH, CDR2 LQKENI. Based on the CDR3 plus reference TRBV18 and TRBJ1-2, the full variable domain is NAGVMQNPRHLVRRRGQEARLRCSPMKGHSHVYWYRQLPEEGLKFMVYLQKENIIDESGMPKERFSAEFPKEGPSILRIQQVVRGDSAAYFCASSIVRDRDLRGGGYTFGSGTRLTVV.

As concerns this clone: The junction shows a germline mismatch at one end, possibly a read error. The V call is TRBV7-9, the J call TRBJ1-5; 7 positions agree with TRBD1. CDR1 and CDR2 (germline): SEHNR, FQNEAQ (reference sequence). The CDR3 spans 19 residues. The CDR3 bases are TGTTCCAGCAGCTGGACAGGTCAGGCTGTCGGGTTTGGCAATCAGCCCCAGCATTTT. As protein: CSSSWTGQAVGFGNQPQHF.

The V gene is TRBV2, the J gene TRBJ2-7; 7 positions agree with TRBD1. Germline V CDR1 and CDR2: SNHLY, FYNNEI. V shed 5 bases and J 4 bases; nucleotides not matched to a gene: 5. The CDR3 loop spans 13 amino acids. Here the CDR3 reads CASSRQGGYEQYF. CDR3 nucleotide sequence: TGTGCCAGCAGTCGACAGGGCGGGTACGAGCAGTACTTC.

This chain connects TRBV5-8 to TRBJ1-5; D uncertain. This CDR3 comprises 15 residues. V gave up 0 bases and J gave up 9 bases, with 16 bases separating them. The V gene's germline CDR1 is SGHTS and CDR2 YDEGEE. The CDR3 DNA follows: TGTGCCAGCAGCTTGGGAGCGGCCACAGTTCGGCCCCAGCATTTT. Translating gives CASSLGAATVRPQHF.

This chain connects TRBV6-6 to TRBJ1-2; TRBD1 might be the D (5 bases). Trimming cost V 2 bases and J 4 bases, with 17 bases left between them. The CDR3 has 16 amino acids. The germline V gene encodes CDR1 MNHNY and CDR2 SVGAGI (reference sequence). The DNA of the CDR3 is TGTGCCAGCAGTTACGGGCTCCAGGGCCGTTCCTATGGCTACACCTTC. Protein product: CASSYGLQGRSYGYTF.

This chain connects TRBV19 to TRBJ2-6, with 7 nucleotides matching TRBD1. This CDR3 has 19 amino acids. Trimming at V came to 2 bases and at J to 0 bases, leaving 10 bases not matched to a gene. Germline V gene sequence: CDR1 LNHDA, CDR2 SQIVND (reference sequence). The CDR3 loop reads CASSIRLGQSRSGANVLTF. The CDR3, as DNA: TGTGCCAGTAGTATAAGGCTGGGACAGTCCCGCTCTGGGGCCAACGTCCTGACTTTC.

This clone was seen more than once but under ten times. In nucleotides, the CDR3 is TGTGCCAGCAGCGTCGACTTCGCGACAGATACGCAGTATTTT. Its translation is CASSVDFATDTQYF. The V gene is TRBV7-9, the J gene TRBJ2-3; D not certain. The CDR3 consists of 14 residues. With 5 bases removed from V and 3 bases from J, the gap between germline ends came to 12 bases. Germline V gives CDR1 SEHNR, CDR2 FQNEAQ (reference sequence).

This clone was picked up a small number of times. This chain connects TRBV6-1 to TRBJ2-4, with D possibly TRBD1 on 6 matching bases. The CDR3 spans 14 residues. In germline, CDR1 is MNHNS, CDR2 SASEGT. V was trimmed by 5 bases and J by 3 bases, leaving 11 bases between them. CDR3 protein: CASSLQGGKNIQYF. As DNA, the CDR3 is TGTGCCAGCAGTTTACAGGGCGGCAAAAACATTCAGTACTTC.

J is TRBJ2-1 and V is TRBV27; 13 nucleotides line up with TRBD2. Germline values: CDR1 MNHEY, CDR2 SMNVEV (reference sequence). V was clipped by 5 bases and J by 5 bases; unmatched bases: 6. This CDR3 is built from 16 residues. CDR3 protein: CASSLIGLAGDNEQFF. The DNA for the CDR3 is TGTGCCAGCAGTCTCATCGGACTAGCGGGAGACAATGAGCAGTTCTTC.

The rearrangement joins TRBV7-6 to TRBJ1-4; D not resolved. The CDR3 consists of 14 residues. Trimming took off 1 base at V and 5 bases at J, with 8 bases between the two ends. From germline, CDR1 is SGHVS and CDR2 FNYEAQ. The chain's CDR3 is CASSLGTGNEKLFF. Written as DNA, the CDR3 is TGTGCCAGCAGCTTAGGGACGGGGAATGAAAAACTGTTTTTT.

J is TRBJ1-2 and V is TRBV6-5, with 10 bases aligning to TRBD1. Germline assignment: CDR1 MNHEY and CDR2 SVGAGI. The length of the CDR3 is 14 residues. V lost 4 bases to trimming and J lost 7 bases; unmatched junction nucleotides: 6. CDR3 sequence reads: CASSSSGTGVGYTF. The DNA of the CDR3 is TGTGCCAGCAGTTCCTCCGGGACAGGGGTTGGCTACACCTTC.

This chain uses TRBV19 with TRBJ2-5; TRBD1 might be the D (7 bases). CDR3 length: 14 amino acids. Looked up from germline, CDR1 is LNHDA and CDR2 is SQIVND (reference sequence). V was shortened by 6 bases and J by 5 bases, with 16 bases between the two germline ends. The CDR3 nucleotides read TGTGCCAGTAGCAGAAGACCAGGGGGGGAGACCCAGTACTTC. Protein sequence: CASSRRPGGETQYF.

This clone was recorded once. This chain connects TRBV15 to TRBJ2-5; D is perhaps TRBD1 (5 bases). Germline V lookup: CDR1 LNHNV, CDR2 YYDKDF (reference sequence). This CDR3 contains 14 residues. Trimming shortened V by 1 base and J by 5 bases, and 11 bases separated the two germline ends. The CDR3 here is CATSRAAGSETQYF. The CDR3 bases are TGTGCCACCAGCAGAGCCGCAGGGTCGGAGACCCAGTACTTC.

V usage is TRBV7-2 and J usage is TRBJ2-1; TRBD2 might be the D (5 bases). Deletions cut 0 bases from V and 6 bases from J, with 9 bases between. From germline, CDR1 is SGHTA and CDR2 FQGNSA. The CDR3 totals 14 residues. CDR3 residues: CASSLAGSLNEQFF. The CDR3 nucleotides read TGTGCCAGCAGCTTAGCAGGGAGCCTCAATGAGCAGTTCTTC.

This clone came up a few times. CDR3 sequence (DNA): TGTGCCAGCTCACCAAATCAGGACAGGGATATGAATGGCTACACCTTC. Translating gives CASSPNQDRDMNGYTF. This rearrangement joins TRBV18 to TRBJ1-2; 8 bases are a match to TRBD1. Germline CDR1 is KGHSH and CDR2 is LQKENI. The CDR3 loop spans 16 amino acids. Trimming removed 2 bases from V and 6 bases from J; junction bases left unmatched: 11.

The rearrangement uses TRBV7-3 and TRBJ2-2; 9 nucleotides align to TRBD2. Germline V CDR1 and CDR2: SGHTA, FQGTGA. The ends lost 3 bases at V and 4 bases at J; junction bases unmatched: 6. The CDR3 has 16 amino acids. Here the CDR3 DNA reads TGTGCCAGCAGCTTTTTAGCGGGAGTGGGCACCGGGGAGCTGTTTTTT. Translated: CASSFLAGVGTGELFF.

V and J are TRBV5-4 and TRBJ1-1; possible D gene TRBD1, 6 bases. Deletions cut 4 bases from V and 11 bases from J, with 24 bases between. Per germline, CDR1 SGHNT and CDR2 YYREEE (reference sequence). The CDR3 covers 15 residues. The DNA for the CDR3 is TGTGCCAGCAGCGGCACAGGGACAACTATCTTGGGGGCTTTCTTT. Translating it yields CASSGTGTTILGAFF.

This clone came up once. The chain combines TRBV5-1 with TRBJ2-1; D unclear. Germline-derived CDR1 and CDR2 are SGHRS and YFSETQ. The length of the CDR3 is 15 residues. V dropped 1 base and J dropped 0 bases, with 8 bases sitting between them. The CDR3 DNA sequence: TGCGCCAGCAGCTTGCGTACGAGCTCCTACAATGAGCAGTTCTTC. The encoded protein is CASSLRTSSYNEQFF.